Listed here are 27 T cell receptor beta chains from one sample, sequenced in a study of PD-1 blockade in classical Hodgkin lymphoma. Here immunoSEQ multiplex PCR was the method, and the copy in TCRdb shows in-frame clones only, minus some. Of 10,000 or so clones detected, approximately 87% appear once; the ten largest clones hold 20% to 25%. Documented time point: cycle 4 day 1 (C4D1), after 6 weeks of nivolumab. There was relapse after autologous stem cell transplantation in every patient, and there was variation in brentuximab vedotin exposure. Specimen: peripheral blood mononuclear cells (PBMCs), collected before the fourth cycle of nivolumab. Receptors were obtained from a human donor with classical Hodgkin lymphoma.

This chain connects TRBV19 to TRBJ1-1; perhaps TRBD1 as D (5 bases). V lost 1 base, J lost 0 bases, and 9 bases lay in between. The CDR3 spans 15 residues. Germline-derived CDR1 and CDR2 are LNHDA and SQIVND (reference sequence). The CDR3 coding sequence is TGTGCCAGTAGTATAGTGCAGGGAGTGAACACTGAAGCTTTCTTT. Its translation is CASSIVQGVNTEAFF.

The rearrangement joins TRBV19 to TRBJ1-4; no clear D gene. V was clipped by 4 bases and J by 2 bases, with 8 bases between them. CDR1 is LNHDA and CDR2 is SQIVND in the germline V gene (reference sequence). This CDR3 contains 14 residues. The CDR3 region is CASSNGRTNEKLFF. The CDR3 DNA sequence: TGTGCCAGTAGTAATGGCAGGACTAATGAAAAACTGTTTTTT.

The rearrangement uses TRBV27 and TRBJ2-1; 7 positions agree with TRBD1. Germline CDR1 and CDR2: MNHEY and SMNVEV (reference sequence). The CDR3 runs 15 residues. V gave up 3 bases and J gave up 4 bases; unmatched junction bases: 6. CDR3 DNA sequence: TGTGCCAGCAGTTTGGACAGGAGTACTTACAATGAGCAGTTCTTC. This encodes CASSLDRSTYNEQFF.

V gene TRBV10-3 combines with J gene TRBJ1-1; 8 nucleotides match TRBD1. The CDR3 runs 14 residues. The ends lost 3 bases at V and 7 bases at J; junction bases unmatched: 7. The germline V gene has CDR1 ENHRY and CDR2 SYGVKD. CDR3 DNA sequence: TGTGCCATCAGTGATGGACAGGGAGGGAATGAAGCTTTCTTT. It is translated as CAISDGQGGNEAFF.

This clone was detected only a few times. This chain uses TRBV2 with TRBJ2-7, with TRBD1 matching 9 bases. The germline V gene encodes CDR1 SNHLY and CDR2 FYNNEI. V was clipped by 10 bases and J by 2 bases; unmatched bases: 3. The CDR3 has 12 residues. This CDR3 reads CATTGGPYEQYF. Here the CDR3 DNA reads TGTGCCACCACAGGGGGCCCCTACGAGCAGTACTTC.

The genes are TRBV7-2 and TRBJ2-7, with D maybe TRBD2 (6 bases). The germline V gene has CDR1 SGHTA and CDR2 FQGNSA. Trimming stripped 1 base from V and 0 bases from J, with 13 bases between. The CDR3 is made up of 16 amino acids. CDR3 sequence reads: CASSLEQEGSSYEQYF. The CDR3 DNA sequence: TGTGCCAGCAGCTTAGAGCAGGAGGGGAGCTCCTACGAGCAGTACTTC.

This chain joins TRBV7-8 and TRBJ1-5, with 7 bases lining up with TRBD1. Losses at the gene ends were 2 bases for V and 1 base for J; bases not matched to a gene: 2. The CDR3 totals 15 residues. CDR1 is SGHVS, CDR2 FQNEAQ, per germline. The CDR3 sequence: CASSLSTGSNQPQHF. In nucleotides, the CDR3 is TGTGCCAGCAGCTTATCGACAGGGAGCAATCAGCCCCAGCATTTT.

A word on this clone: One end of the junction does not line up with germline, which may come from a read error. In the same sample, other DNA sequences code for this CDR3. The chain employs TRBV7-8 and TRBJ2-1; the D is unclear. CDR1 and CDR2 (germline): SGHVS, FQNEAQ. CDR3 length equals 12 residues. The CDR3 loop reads CASSFYEGKQFF. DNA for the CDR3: TGTGCCAGTAGCTTTTATGAAGGAAAGCAGTTCTTC.

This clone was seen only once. The CDR3 sequence: CASSLGHGNTIYF. In DNA form, the CDR3 reads TGTGCCAGCAGCTTGGGGCACGGAAACACCATATATTTT. V usage is TRBV5-6 and J usage is TRBJ1-3; no definite D call. The CDR3 runs 13 residues. The germline gives CDR1 SGHDT, CDR2 YYEEEE. Deletions cut 0 bases from V and 4 bases from J, with 5 bases between.

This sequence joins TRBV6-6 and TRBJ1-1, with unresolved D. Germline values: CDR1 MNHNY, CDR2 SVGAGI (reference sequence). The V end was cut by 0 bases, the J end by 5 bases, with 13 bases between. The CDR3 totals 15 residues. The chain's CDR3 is CASSYSAGVSTEAFF. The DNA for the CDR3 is TGTGCCAGCAGTTACTCTGCGGGTGTGAGTACTGAAGCTTTCTTT.

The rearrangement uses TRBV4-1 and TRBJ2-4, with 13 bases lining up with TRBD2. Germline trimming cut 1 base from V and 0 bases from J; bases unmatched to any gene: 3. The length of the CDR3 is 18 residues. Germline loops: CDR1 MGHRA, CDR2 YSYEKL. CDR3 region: CASSQGLAGGVAKNIQYF. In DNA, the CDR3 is TGCGCCAGCAGCCAAGGACTAGCGGGGGGAGTAGCCAAAAACATTCAGTACTTC.

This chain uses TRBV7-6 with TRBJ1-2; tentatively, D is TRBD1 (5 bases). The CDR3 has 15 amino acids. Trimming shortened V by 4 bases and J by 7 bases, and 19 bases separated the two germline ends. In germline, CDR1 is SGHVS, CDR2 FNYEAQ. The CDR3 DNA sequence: TGTGCCAGCAGCTCAACGGACCGGGGACTAGGTGGCTACACCTTC. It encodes CASSSTDRGLGGYTF.

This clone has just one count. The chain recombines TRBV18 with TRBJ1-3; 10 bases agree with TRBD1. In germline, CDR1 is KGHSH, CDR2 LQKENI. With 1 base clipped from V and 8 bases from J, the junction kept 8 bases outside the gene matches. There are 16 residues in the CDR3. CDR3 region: CASSPQGTGELYTIYF. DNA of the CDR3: TGTGCCAGCTCACCACAGGGGACAGGGGAATTGTACACCATATATTTT.

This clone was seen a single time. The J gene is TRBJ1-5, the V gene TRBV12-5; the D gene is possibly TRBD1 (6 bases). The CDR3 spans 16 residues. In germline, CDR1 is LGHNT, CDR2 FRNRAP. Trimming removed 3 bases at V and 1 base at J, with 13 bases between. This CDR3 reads CASGLPTGPSNQPQHF. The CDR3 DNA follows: TGTGCTAGTGGTTTACCTACAGGGCCCAGCAATCAGCCCCAGCATTTT.

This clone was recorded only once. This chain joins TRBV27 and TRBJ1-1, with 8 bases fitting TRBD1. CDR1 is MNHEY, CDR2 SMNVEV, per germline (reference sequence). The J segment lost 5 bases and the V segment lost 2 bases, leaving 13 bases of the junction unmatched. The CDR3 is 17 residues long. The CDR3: CASSLRQGTGVRTEAFF. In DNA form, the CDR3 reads TGTGCCAGCAGTTTAAGACAGGGGACGGGGGTAAGAACTGAAGCTTTCTTT.

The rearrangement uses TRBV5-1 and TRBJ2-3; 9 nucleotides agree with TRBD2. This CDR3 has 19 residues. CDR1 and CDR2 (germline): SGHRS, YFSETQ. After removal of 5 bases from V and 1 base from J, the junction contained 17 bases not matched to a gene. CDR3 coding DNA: TGCGCCAGCAGGGGATCCGGTAGCGGGGGTCGTGGTGGCACAGATACGCAGTATTTT. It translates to CASRGSGSGGRGGTDTQYF.

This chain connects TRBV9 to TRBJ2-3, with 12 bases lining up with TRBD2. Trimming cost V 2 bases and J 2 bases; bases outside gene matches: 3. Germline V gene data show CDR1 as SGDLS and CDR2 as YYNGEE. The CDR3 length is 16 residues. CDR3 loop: CASSVGLAGNTDTQYF. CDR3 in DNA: TGTGCCAGCAGCGTCGGACTAGCGGGGAACACAGATACGCAGTATTTT.

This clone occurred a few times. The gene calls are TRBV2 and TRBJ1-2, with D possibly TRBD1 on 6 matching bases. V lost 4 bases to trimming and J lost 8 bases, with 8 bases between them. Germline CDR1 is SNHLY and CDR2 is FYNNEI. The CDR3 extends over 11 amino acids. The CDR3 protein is CASSGTGGYTF. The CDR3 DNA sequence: TGTGCCAGCAGTGGAACAGGGGGCTACACCTTC.

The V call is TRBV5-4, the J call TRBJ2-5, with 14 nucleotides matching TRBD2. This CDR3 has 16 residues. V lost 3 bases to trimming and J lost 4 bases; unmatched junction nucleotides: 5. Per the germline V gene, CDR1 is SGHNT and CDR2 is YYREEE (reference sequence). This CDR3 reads CASSSSGLAGGETQYF. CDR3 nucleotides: TGTGCCAGCAGCTCGAGCGGACTAGCGGGAGGAGAGACCCAGTACTTC.

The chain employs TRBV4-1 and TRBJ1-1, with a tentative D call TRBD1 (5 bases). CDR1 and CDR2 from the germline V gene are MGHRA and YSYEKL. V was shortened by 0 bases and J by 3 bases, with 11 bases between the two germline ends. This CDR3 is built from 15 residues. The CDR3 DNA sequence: TGCGCCAGCAGCCAAGAGACAGCTACCCACACTGAAGCTTTCTTT. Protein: CASSQETATHTEAFF.

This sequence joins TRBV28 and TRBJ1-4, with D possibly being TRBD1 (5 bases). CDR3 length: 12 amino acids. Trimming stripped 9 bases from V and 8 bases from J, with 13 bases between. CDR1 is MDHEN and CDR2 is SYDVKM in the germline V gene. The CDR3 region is CASLGGNEKLFF. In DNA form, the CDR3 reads TGTGCCAGTTTGGGGGGGAACGAAAAACTGTTTTTT.

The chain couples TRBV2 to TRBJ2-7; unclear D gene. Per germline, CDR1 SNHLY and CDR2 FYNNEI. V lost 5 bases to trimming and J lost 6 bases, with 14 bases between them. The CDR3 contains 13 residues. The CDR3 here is CASSFPGTVEQYF. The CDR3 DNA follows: TGTGCCAGCAGTTTTCCTGGAACGGTCGAGCAGTACTTC.

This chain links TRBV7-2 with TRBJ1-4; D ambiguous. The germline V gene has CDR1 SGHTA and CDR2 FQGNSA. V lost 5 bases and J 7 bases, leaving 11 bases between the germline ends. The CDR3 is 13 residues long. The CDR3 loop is CASSPARSEKLFF. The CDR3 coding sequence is TGTGCCAGCAGCCCCGCTCGGAGTGAAAAACTGTTTTTT.

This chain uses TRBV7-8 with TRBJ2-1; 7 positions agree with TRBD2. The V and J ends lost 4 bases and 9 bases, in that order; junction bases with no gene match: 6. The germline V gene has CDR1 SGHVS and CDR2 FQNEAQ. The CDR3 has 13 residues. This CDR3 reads CASSWRVAGEQFF. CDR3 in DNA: TGTGCCAGCAGCTGGAGGGTAGCGGGTGAGCAGTTCTTC.

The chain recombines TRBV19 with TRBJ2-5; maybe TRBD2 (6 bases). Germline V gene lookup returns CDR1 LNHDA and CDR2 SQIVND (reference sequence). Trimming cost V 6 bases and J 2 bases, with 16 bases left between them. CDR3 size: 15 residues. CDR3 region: CASSTWGLPQETQYF. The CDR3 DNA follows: TGTGCCAGTAGCACGTGGGGACTGCCACAAGAGACCCAGTACTTC.

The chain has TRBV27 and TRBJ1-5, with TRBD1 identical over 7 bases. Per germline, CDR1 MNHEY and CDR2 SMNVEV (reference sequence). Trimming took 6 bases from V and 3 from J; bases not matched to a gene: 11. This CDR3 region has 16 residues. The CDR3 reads CASRTQATGNNQPQHF. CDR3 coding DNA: TGTGCCAGCAGGACCCAAGCGACAGGGAACAATCAGCCCCAGCATTTT.

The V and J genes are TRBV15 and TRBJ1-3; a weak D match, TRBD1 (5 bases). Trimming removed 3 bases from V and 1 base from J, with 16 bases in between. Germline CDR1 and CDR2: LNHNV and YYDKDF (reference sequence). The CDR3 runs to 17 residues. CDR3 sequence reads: CATSSQPRTFSGNTIYF. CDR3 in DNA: TGTGCCACCAGCAGCCAACCCAGGACATTTTCTGGAAACACCATATATTTT. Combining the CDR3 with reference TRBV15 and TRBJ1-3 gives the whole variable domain DAMVIQNPRYQVTQFGKPVTLSCSQTLNHNVMYWYQQKSSQAPKLLFHYYDKDFNNEADTPDNFQSRRPNTSFCFLDIRSPGLGDTAMYLCATSSQPRTFSGNTIYFGEGSWLTVV.